This TCR beta chain emerged from a study of shared clonotypes between healthy human individuals. Findings and limits, study-wide: A reduction in generation probabilities was seen for non-shared clonotypes relative to those shared by all four donors. Despite large depth, sorted-subset datasets appeared incompletely sequenced. Among donors, the sharing of clonotypes was expected to be influenced by sequencing depth.

TCRdb keeps only in-frame clones here, not all; method: immunoSEQ multiplex PCR. The sample consists of about 2 million clones, approximately 94% of them appearing once. Turning to this clone: As yet, its antigen is unknown.

The naive CD8 fraction comprised CD45RO-negative cells positively selected for CCR7 and excluded terminally differentiated effector memory CD45RA+ cells. The sequence came from a man aged 18-30 years in good health. The sample was naive CD8+ T cells sorted from blood.

The CDR3 here is CASSPVGAAYEQYF. The DNA for the CDR3 is TGTGCCAGCAGTCCGGTGGGGGCCGCCTACGAGCAGTACTTC. The chain has TRBV28 and TRBJ2-7, with D possibly TRBD1 on 6 matching bases. CDR3 length equals 14 residues. Deletions cut 5 bases from V and 2 bases from J, with 13 bases between. Germline lookup yields CDR1 MDHEN and CDR2 SYDVKM.